This T cell receptor (beta chain) came from a study of OX40 agonist ivuxolimab in advanced cancers. At the level of the whole study: Ivuxolimab, which targeted the costimulatory receptor OX40 (CD134), was an agonistic, fully human IgG2 monoclonal antibody. Intravenous ivuxolimab was administered to patients every 2 weeks at six dose levels: 0.01, 0.1, 0.3, 1.5, 3 and 10 mg/kg. Of the approximately 54 dose-escalation patients, hepatocellular carcinoma was present in about 20, melanoma in around 15, renal cell carcinoma in 9 and head and neck cancer in 9. In the dose-escalation cohort, 75% to 85% of patients were male, and the mean age was approximately 60 years with a range of roughly 20 to 85. Patients were allowed to have had prior anti-PD-1, anti-PD-L1 or anti-CTLA-4 therapy, and 40% of the dose-escalation patients had previously received checkpoint inhibitors. Partial responses were achieved by three dose-escalation patients, of whom one had hepatocellular carcinoma and two had cutaneous melanoma. The point of sequencing TCRbeta in the periphery was to test whether ivuxolimab changed TCR sequence diversity and drove clonal T-cell expansion. The paper describes the monotherapy dose-escalation part (N of about 50 patients) of the phase I trial of ivuxolimab. Overall study outcomes, separate from this receptor: In the 0.1-3.0 mg/kg groups, partial responders had among the lowest normalized peripheral clonal expansion, particularly in CD8+ T cells. Antigen specificity was not determined for the clonally expanded peripheral T cells. Low levels of normalized T-cell clonal expansion were also shown by some nonresponding patients. At doses of 0.1 to 3.0 mg/kg, clonal expansion of both CD4+ and CD8+ T cells in blood was seen between baseline and week 6. After ivuxolimab, CD8+ T cells had more expanded clones than CD4+ T cells on average.

Per the germline V gene, SGHAT is the CDR1 and FQNNGV is the CDR2. Trimming leaves V shorter by 2 bases and J shorter by 7 bases, with the junction holding 10 bases beyond the gene matches. The CDR3 covers 17 residues, taking in both the cysteine and the phenylalanine. Left in the record is the CDR3 DNA by itself, 51 bases read in frame from the first base. As for this clone: It lacks a known antigen. One base away there is no much larger clone; base qualities are not given.

Genomic DNA was extracted from sorted cells for sequencing of the TCRbeta CDR3 region. The immunoSEQ Assay was used for sequencing of TCRbeta CDR3 regions. In TCRdb, the immuneACCESS table is reduced to in-frame sequences with V and J assigned. These tables do not hold every clone; where another copy was compared, an unresolved V gene accounts for under half, and the others remain unexplained. This sample gives 53,000 or so clones in total; roughly 84% of them show up just once. 13% of the sample rests with the top ten. Patients with a history of autoimmune disease or receiving systemic immunosuppression were excluded from the trial. Peripheral blood for TCR sequencing was collected from all dose cohorts at baseline, on cycle 4 day 1, and on cycle 7 day 1. The samples were taken from a phase I, first-in-human, multicenter, open-label dose-escalation trial of ivuxolimab. Adults with locally advanced or metastatic head and neck squamous cell, hepatocellular, melanoma or renal cell carcinoma were enrolled in the trial. Before TCR sequencing, CD4+ T cells and CD8+ T cells from peripheral blood were sorted into separate populations.

The source was CD4+ or CD8+ T cells sorted from blood, collected in a trial of the OX40 agonist ivuxolimab. The sequence links TRBV11-2 to TRBJ1-6; TRBD1 lines up with 8 middle nucleotides. This sequence was found in an adult with an advanced solid tumor such as melanoma, head and neck, liver or kidney cancer. The DNA sequence is TGTGCCAGCAGCTTATTACAGGACTCAGGGGGCAATTCACCCCTCCACTTT. Its amino acids are CASSLLQDSGGNSPLHF.